This T cell receptor (beta chain) is from a study of early T cells in non-severe SARS-CoV-2 infection. The CDR3 is made up of 17 amino acids. V was clipped by 2 bases and J by 4 bases; unmatched bases: 12. The germline gives CDR1 LNHNV, CDR2 YYDKDF (reference sequence). This clonotype has a count of ten or more. Via MiXCR, TCRdb re-called the 5' RACE reads, giving one row per CDR3 protein. The sample yields more than 70,000 distinct CDR3 sequences, roughly an eighth seen once. This chain uses TRBV15 with TRBJ1-2; TRBD1 matches 8 bases. The sample consisted of whole blood. The receptor comes from an adult who was a healthcare worker with PCR-confirmed SARS-CoV-2 infection or an uninfected control (not recorded which). This CDR3 reads CATSRSVGTGSLYGYTF. The CDR3 DNA follows: TGTGCCACCAGCAGAAGCGTCGGGACAGGCTCCCTCTATGGCTACACCTTC. The variable domain in full, with the rest retrieved from reference TRBV15 and TRBJ1-2, is DAMVIQNPRYQVTQFGKPVTLSCSQTLNHNVMYWYQQKSSQAPKLLFHYYDKDFNNEADTPDNFQSRRPNTSFCFLDIRSPGLGDTAMYLCATSRSVGTGSLYGYTFGSGTRLTVV.